This T cell receptor (beta chain) was observed in a study of T-cell reconstitution after alpha-beta-depleted transplantation in children. This clonotype has just a few counts. Library preparation (for TCRbeta) was performed with unique molecular identifiers. TCRdb processed the PCR reads anew with MiXCR; each CDR3 protein has one entry. The table includes almost 500,000 distinct CDR3 sequences, around 12% detected once. The sequence came from a human donor who donated a stem cell graft to a child with combined immunodeficiency. The sequenced sample was PBMCs from the stem cell graft donor, obtained from the stem cell graft.

Here the CDR3 DNA reads TGTGCCATCAGAGAAGGGACTAGCGGCAGATTACGGGAGACCCAGTACTTC. Protein: CAIREGTSGRLRETQYF. The genes are TRBV10-3 and TRBJ2-5; 11 positions agree with TRBD2. The CDR3 consists of 17 residues. J gave up 5 bases and V 6 bases, and 14 bases lay outside the gene matches. The V gene's germline CDR1 is ENHRY and CDR2 SYGVKD.